The 6 T cell receptor beta chains listed next were all sequenced from one sample in a study of vaccination and CD4 T cells after COVID-19. Their cognate antigens are unknown. Cultured CD4+ T cell DNA was sequenced using the Oncomine TCR Beta short-read assay. TCRdb re-analysed the PCR reads in MiXCR, keeping a single row per CDR3 protein. The repertoire consists of about 17,000 distinct CDR3 sequences, with approximately 54% occurring once and the leading ten covering 11%. As for treatment: approximately nine-day PBMC culture with coronavirus spike peptide pools or control peptides (ViraFEST assay). Sequenced sample: CD4+ T cells from blood, cultured in vitro. The receptors stem from a human donor who had recovered from COVID-19.

This chain links TRBV20-1 with TRBJ2-6, with D uncertain. Germline CDR1 reads DFQATT; CDR2 reads SNEGSKA (reference sequence). The CDR3 extends over 14 amino acids. Trimming shortened V by 3 bases and J by 4 bases, and 10 bases separated the two germline ends. The CDR3 sequence is CSASRTLGANVLTF. The DNA for the CDR3 is TGCAGTGCTAGTCGTACCCTCGGGGCCAACGTCCTGACTTTC.

This clonotype has a handful of counts. The J gene is TRBJ1-2, the V gene TRBV27; the D gene is possibly TRBD1 (6 bases). The CDR3 is 15 residues long. Trimming pared 0 bases from V and 4 bases from J, leaving 12 bases between. Germline CDR1 MNHEY, CDR2 SMNVEV (reference sequence). This chain's CDR3 is CASSLSVRGAYGYTF. The CDR3 nucleotides are TGTGCCAGCAGTTTATCGGTCCGGGGGGCCTATGGCTACACCTTC.

The table lists this clonotype with a few counts. The chain employs TRBV6-2 or TRBV6-3 and TRBJ1-1, with D possibly being TRBD1 (5 bases). From germline, CDR1 is MNHEY and CDR2 SVGEGT. Trimming took 6 bases from V and 0 from J, leaving 8 bases between them. CDR3 length: 13 residues. CDR3 sequence reads: CASRRGLNTEAFF. The CDR3 region has the DNA TGTGCCAGCAGAAGGGGACTGAACACTGAAGCTTTCTTT.

This clonotype showed up just once. The J gene is TRBJ1-6, the V gene TRBV12-3 or TRBV12-4; D possibly corresponds to TRBD1 (6 bases). V was shortened by 6 bases and J by 2 bases, with 14 bases between the two germline ends. CDR3 length: 16 amino acids. CDR3 nucleotides: TGTGCCAGCAGACGAGGACAGAGCCCCTATAATTCACCCCTCCACTTT. Translating gives CASRRGQSPYNSPLHF.

The V and J genes are TRBV11-1 and TRBJ2-5; 9 nucleotides line up with TRBD2. The ends lost 6 bases at V and 0 bases at J; junction bases unmatched: 8. The CDR3 is made up of 16 amino acids. Germline CDR1 reads SGHAT; CDR2 reads FQDESV (reference sequence). Here the CDR3 reads CASSDSGSRDQETQYF. Here the CDR3 DNA reads TGTGCCAGCAGTGATAGCGGGAGCCGGGACCAAGAGACCCAGTACTTC.

The CDR3 sequence is CASSSQETQYF. The CDR3, as DNA: TGTGCCAGCTCATCTCAAGAGACCCAGTACTTC. This chain uses TRBV18 with TRBJ2-5; D ambiguous. There are 11 residues in the CDR3. V lost 5 bases, J lost 2 bases, and 3 bases lay in between. Per germline, CDR1 KGHSH and CDR2 LQKENI. The complete variable domain, with remaining parts taken from reference TRBV18 and TRBJ2-5, reads NAGVMQNPRHLVRRRGQEARLRCSPMKGHSHVYWYRQLPEEGLKFMVYLQKENIIDESGMPKERFSAEFPKEGPSILRIQQVVRGDSAAYFCASSSQETQYFGPGTRLLVL.